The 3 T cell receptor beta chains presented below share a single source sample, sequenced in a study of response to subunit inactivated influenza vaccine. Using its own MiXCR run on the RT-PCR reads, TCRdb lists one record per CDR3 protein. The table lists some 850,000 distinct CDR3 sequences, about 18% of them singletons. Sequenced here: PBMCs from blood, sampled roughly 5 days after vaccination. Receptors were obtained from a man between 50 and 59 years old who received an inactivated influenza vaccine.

The CDR3 loop reads CATSREGANYGYTF. In DNA form, the CDR3 reads TGTGCCACCAGCAGAGAAGGGGCTAACTATGGCTACACCTTC. The genes are TRBV15 and TRBJ1-2; D is perhaps TRBD1 (5 bases). Germline CDR1 reads LNHNV; CDR2 reads YYDKDF (reference sequence). The CDR3 consists of 14 residues. V lost 0 bases to trimming and J lost 0 bases, with 5 bases between them.

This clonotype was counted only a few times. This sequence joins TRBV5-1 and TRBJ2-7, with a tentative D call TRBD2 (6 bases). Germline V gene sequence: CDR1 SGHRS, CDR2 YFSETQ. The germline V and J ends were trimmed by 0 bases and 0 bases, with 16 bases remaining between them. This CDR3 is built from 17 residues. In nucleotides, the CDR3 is TGCGCCAGCAGCTTGGTGGGGGGAAGGACCCTCTCCTACGAGCAGTACTTC. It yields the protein CASSLVGGRTLSYEQYF.

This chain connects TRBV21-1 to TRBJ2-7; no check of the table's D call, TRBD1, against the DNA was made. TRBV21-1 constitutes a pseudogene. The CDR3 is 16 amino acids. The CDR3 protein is CASTKQLPGQSYEQYF. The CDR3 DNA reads TGTGCCAGCACCAAACAACTGCCGGGACAGTCCTACGAGCAGTACTTC.